This passage covers 14 T cell receptor beta chains from one sample sequenced in a study of T cell clonality in common variable immunodeficiency. Points from the study as a whole: Common variable immunodeficiency TCR beta sequences reportedly had fewer deletions and N-nucleotide insertions.

The data were produced by immunoSEQ multiplex PCR, yet TCRdb's version contains in-frame clones alone and is incomplete. The sample presents around 15,000 clones, none singletons. No antigen has been assigned to these receptors. The sample taken for sequencing was peripheral blood mononuclear cells. The receptor source for this set is a human donor with common variable immunodeficiency.

Only a few counts were recorded for this clone. The sequence runs out 3 residues before the end of the CDR3; the remainder is reconstructed from the germline J gene. V usage is TRBV18 and J usage is TRBJ1-2; D is undetermined. V was pared by 3 bases and J by 1 base, with 6 bases between. Germline V gene lookup returns CDR1 KGHSH and CDR2 LQKENI. The CDR3 spans 13 residues. The CDR3 sequence is CASSPGSNYGYTF. The DNA read from the CDR3 is TGTGCCAGCTCACCGGGCAGTAACTATGGC. Looking up the rest from reference TRBV18 and TRBJ1-2 gives the full variable domain: NAGVMQNPRHLVRRRGQEARLRCSPMKGHSHVYWYRQLPEEGLKFMVYLQKENIIDESGMPKERFSAEFPKEGPSILRIQQVVRGDSAAYFCASSPGSNYGYTFGSGTRLTVV.

Only a few counts were recorded for this clone. The CDR3: CASSLDRGDEQYF. The covered CDR3 bases are TGTGCCAGCAGCTTAGATCGAGGGGACGAG. This chain connects TRBV7-2 to TRBJ2-7, with D tentatively TRBD1 or TRBD2 (5 bases each). The read is 3 residues too short to cover the CDR3 end, so that end is filled in from the germline J gene. CDR1 and CDR2 from the germline V gene are SGHTA and FQGNSA. This CDR3 is 13 amino acids long. The ends were cut back, 1 base at V and 5 bases at J, with 9 bases in the middle.

This clone was recorded at least ten times. CDR3 DNA, as far as it was read: TGTGCCATCAGTCAGGCCCCCACTGAA. It yields the protein CAISQAPTE. The complete CDR3 reads CAISQAPTEAFF. The chain is built from TRBV10-3 and TRBJ1-1; D is unresolved. The CDR3 extends 3 residues past the end of the read, so its final part is completed from the germline J gene. The CDR3 sequence is 12 residues long. The germline gives CDR1 ENHRY, CDR2 SYGVKD. Trimming cost V 5 bases and J 4 bases, with 8 bases left between them.

A few counts support this clone. The CDR3 end lies 3 residues beyond the end of the read and is filled in from the germline J gene. This chain links TRBV19 with TRBJ2-5, with D tentatively TRBD1 (6 bases). The CDR3 sequence is 16 residues long. Trimming cost V 4 bases and J 4 bases, with 19 bases left between them. Germline loops: CDR1 LNHDA, CDR2 SQIVND (reference sequence). CDR3 DNA (partial): TGTGCCAGTAGTAACCCCCGTTGGGGGCTTTCAGAGACC. Residues: CASSNPRWGLSET. Given in full, the CDR3 is CASSNPRWGLSETQYF.

This clone was recorded a few times. The CDR3 end falls 3 residues outside the read, so it is completed with the germline J gene. V is TRBV18 and J is TRBJ1-2; tentative D call: TRBD1 (5 bases). Germline V gene data show CDR1 as KGHSH and CDR2 as LQKENI. V was cut by 2 bases and J by 2 bases, with 9 bases left in between. CDR3 length: 14 residues. Partial CDR3 DNA: TGTGCCAGCTCACCAGGAGCAGGGAACTATGGC. As protein: CASSPGAGNYG. The whole CDR3 sequence reads CASSPGAGNYGYTF.

This clone was found a few times. The CDR3 end falls 3 residues outside the read, so it is completed with the germline J gene. The chain has TRBV6-2 or TRBV6-3 and TRBJ2-1; 8 bases map to TRBD2. Germline lookup yields CDR1 MNHEY and CDR2 SVGEGT. With V trimmed by 6 bases and J by 8 bases, 6 bases remained unmatched. This CDR3 has 13 residues. The CDR3 loop reads CASRRGLVYEQFF. CDR3 DNA, as far as it was read: TGTGCCAGCAGAAGGGGACTAGTCTATGAG.

Concerning this clone: Coverage ceases 3 residues before the CDR3 finishes, and the germline J gene fills in the end. The J gene is TRBJ2-1, the V gene TRBV7-6; 10 nucleotides match TRBD2. CDR1 is SGHVS and CDR2 is FNYEAQ in the germline V gene. The length of the CDR3 is 15 residues. The V and J ends lost 5 bases and 6 bases, in that order; junction bases with no gene match: 7. CDR3 DNA, as far as it was read: TGTGCCAGCAGCCCAATCGAGCGGGGGGGCAATGAG. Protein product: CASSPIERGGNE. The complete CDR3 reads CASSPIERGGNEQFF.

Of note for this clone: The read comes to an end 3 residues before the CDR3 does, leaving the germline J gene to fill in the end. The V call is TRBV19, the J call TRBJ2-1, with 9 bases matching TRBD1. The CDR3 has 16 residues. Germline V gene data show CDR1 as LNHDA and CDR2 as SQIVND (reference sequence). V gave up 3 bases and J gave up 7 bases; unmatched junction bases: 10. The covered CDR3 bases are TGTGCCAGTAGTATCTCTACCGGGACAGGGAGAAATGAG. It is translated as CASSISTGTGRNE. The full CDR3 is CASSISTGTGRNEQFF.

A note on this clone: The CDR3 is cut off 3 residues early in the read; its end comes from the germline J gene. The chain has TRBV7-2 and TRBJ2-7, with TRBD2 matching over 8 bases. The CDR3 loop spans 14 amino acids. V shed 5 bases, J shed 4 bases, and the junction held 7 bases outside the gene matches. Germline CDR1 reads SGHTA; CDR2 reads FQGNSA. CDR3 amino acids: CASSLRGALYEQYF. CDR3 DNA, as far as it was read: TGTGCCAGCAGCCTGCGGGGGGCTTTGTACGAG.

This clone occurred a few times. This CDR3 reads CATSSGLFMNTEAFF. The DNA read from the CDR3 is TGTGCCACTTCCTCGGGACTCTTTATGAACACTGAA. The chain links TRBV19 to TRBJ1-1, with a tentative D call TRBD1 (5 bases). The sequenced fragment ends 3 residues before the CDR3 boundary, so the rest is inferred from the germline J gene. Trimming cost V 10 bases and J 0 bases, with 18 bases left between them. The CDR3 is made up of 15 amino acids. Looked up from germline, CDR1 is LNHDA and CDR2 is SQIVND (reference sequence).

To note about this clone: The sequence runs out 3 residues before the end of the CDR3; the remainder is reconstructed from the germline J gene. The chain recombines TRBV16 with TRBJ1-5; 9 positions match TRBD1. Germline CDR1 reads KGHSY; CDR2 reads FQNENV. The CDR3 totals 15 residues. After removal of 4 bases from V and 6 bases from J, the junction contained 7 bases not matched to a gene. The CDR3 loop is CASSPRQGGGQPQHF. The covered CDR3 bases are TGTGCCAGCAGCCCTCGACAGGGGGGCGGTCAGCCC.

Regarding this clone: The sequence runs out 3 residues before the end of the CDR3; the remainder is reconstructed from the germline J gene. The J gene is TRBJ2-2, the V gene TRBV7-9; 8 bases agree with TRBD1. The CDR3 is made up of 15 amino acids. V lost 5 bases and J lost 1; bases outside the gene matches: 3. The germline V gene encodes CDR1 SEHNR and CDR2 FQNEAQ (reference sequence). The sequenced CDR3 bases are TGTGCCAGCAGCCCGGGACAGGTGAACACCGGGGAG. Encoded protein: CASSPGQVNTGE. The full CDR3 protein reads CASSPGQVNTGELFF. Based on the CDR3 plus reference TRBV7-9 and TRBJ2-2, the full variable domain is DTGVSQNPRHKITKRGQNVTFRCDPISEHNRLYWYRQTLGQGPEFLTYFQNEAQLEKSRLLSDRFSAERPKGSFSTLEIQRTEQGDSAMYLCASSPGQVNTGELFFGEGSRLTVL.

The sample holds a few counts of this clone. The read terminates 3 residues ahead of where the CDR3 ends, so the germline J gene completes it. The rearrangement uses TRBV30 and TRBJ1-3, with TRBD1 as a possible D gene (5 bases). V lost 4 bases and J lost 2, with 12 bases in between. The V gene's germline CDR1 is GTSNPN and CDR2 SVGIG (reference sequence). This CDR3 region has 14 residues. CDR3 DNA, as far as it was read: TGTGCCTGGACGCAGGGTGTACCTGGAAACACC. It codes for CAWTQGVPGNT. The CDR3 in its entirety is CAWTQGVPGNTIYF. The complete variable domain, with remaining parts taken from reference TRBV30 and TRBJ1-3, reads SQTIHQWPATLVQPVGSPLSLECTVEGTSNPNLYWYRQAAGRGLQLLFYSVGIGQISSEVPQNLSASRPQDRQFILSSKKLLLSDSGFYLCAWTQGVPGNTIYFGEGSWLTVV.

This clone has only a few counts. The read is 3 residues too short to cover the CDR3 end, so that end is filled in from the germline J gene. This sequence joins TRBV7-6 and TRBJ2-3; D unclear. Trimming shortened V by 5 bases and J by 2 bases, and 11 bases separated the two germline ends. The CDR3 sequence is 14 residues long. Germline-derived CDR1 and CDR2 are SGHVS and FNYEAQ. CDR3 protein: CASSAVFITDTQYF. CDR3 bases read: TGTGCCAGCAGCGCGGTCTTCATCACAGATACG.